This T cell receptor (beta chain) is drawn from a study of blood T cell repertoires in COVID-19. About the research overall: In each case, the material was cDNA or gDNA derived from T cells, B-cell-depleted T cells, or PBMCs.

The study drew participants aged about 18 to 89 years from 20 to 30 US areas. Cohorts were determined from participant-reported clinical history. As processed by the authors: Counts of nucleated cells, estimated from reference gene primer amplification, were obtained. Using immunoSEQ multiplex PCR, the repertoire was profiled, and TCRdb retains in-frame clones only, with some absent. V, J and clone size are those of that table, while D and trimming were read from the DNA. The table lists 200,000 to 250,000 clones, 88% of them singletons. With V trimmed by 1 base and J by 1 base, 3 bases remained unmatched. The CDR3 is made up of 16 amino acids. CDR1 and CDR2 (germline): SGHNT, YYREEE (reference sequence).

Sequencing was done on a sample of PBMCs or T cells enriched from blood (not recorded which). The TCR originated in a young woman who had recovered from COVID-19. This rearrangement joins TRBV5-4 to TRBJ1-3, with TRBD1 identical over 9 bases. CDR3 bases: TGTGCCAGCAGCTTGCCCGGGACAGGGTCTGGAAACACCATATATTTT. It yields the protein CASSLPGTGSGNTIYF.